Shown below are 8 T cell receptor beta chains from a single sample sequenced in a study of blood T cell repertoires in COVID-19. Clones were sequenced by immunoSEQ multiplex PCR, and TCRdb holds only the in-frame ones, with some missing. The sample yields over 200,000 clones, about 89% seen once. Sequencing was done on a sample of peripheral blood. All receptors come from a man aged 60 to 69 who had recovered from COVID-19.

The chain joins TRBV20-1 to TRBJ1-1; D is unresolved. Germline V gene sequence: CDR1 DFQATT, CDR2 SNEGSKA (reference sequence). This CDR3 spans 11 amino acids. V lost 5 bases to trimming and J lost 7 bases, with 11 bases between them. DNA for the CDR3: TGCAGTGCTCAGCGGGGTGGTGAAGCTTTCTTT. Protein: CSAQRGGEAFF.

This chain uses TRBV9 with TRBJ2-3; D is possibly TRBD2 (6 bases). The CDR3 has 19 residues. The germline V gene encodes CDR1 SGDLS and CDR2 YYNGEE. The V gene lost 3 bases and the J gene lost 0 bases, with 23 bases spanning the gap. In DNA, the CDR3 is TGTGCCAGCAGCGGACGACTAGTGGGGGGTTTTGCTAGCACAGATACGCAGTATTTT. Translation: CASSGRLVGGFASTDTQYF.

This clone was counted between two and nine times. CDR3 bases: TGTGCCAGCAGCCAAGGGAACAGAATGTCCCACGAGCAGTACTTC. The encoded protein is CASSQGNRMSHEQYF. The rearrangement uses TRBV14 and TRBJ2-7, with D hard to call. Per the germline V gene, CDR1 is SGHDN and CDR2 is FVKESK. The CDR3 totals 15 residues. The V end lost 1 base, the J end lost 5 bases, and 15 bases lay between the germline ends.

This chain links TRBV6-5 with TRBJ1-5; TRBD1 is a possible D gene (5 bases). Germline V gives CDR1 MNHEY, CDR2 SVGAGI. The CDR3 spans 15 residues. Between the trimmed V and J ends, which lost 7 bases and 5 bases, there was a span of 18 bases. CDR3 bases: TGTGCCAGCAAACCCGTGCAGGGAAGTTATCAGCCCCAGCATTTT. The encoded protein is CASKPVQGSYQPQHF.

This clone has just one count. CDR3 residues: CASRVTGYEQYF. CDR3 bases: TGTGCCAGCAGGGTGACAGGCTACGAGCAGTACTTC. J is TRBJ2-7 and V is TRBV28, with a weak D call TRBD1 (6 bases). Germline CDR1 is MDHEN and CDR2 is SYDVKM. The CDR3 covers 12 residues. V was cut by 6 bases and J by 3 bases, with 9 bases left in between.

This clone appeared a few times. The chain couples TRBV21-1 to TRBJ2-1; the listed D gene, TRBD2, was not tested against the DNA. TRBV21-1 is a pseudogene locus. The CDR3 is made up of 19 amino acids. The CDR3 nucleotides read TGTGCCAGCAGCAAAGCAGGAACTAGCGGGAGGAGCTCCTACAATGAGCAGTTCTTC. This encodes CASSKAGTSGRSSYNEQFF.

The V and J genes are TRBV5-8 and TRBJ1-1, with D hard to call. Germline V gene sequence: CDR1 SGHTS, CDR2 YDEGEE. The CDR3 length is 14 residues. V dropped 5 bases and J dropped 1 base, with 12 bases sitting between them. The CDR3: CASREYRGNTEAFF. In DNA form, the CDR3 reads TGTGCCAGCAGGGAGTATCGGGGGAACACTGAAGCTTTCTTT.

This clone is a singleton in its sample. The chain has TRBV6-5 and TRBJ2-2, with D perhaps TRBD2 (6 bases). Trimming took off 7 bases at V and 4 bases at J, with 10 bases between the two ends. The CDR3 runs to 13 residues. Germline V gives CDR1 MNHEY, CDR2 SVGAGI. The CDR3 here is CASTEGFTGELFF. In nucleotides, the CDR3 is TGTGCCAGCACGGAGGGTTTCACCGGGGAGCTGTTTTTT.